Shown below are 8 T cell receptor beta chains from a single sample sequenced in a study of blood T cell repertoires in COVID-19. Sequenced by immunoSEQ multiplex PCR; TCRdb stores in-frame clones only, minus some. This table has around 300,000 clones, approximately 89% appearing once. Sequenced: PBMCs or T cells enriched from blood (not recorded which). The receptors shown here come from an older woman who had recovered from COVID-19.

The chain uses TRBV7-9 and TRBJ2-3, with TRBD1 matching 9 bases. Germline V CDR1 and CDR2: SEHNR, FQNEAQ (reference sequence). With V trimmed by 5 bases and J by 4 bases, 7 bases remained unmatched. The CDR3 has 15 residues. The CDR3 here is CASSPGQGRSDTQYF. For the CDR3, the DNA is TGTGCCAGCAGCCCGGGACAGGGCCGGTCAGATACGCAGTATTTT.

The V gene is TRBV7-3, the J gene TRBJ2-7; 8 positions agree with TRBD2. With V trimmed by 4 bases and J by 6 bases, 5 bases remained unmatched. CDR1 is SGHTA, CDR2 FQGTGA, per germline. This CDR3 spans 13 amino acids. The DNA of the CDR3 is TGTGCCAGCAGCTCAGGACTAGCCGGCGAGCAGTACTTC. Its protein is CASSSGLAGEQYF.

The genes are TRBV7-3 and TRBJ2-2; 7 positions agree with TRBD1. CDR1 and CDR2 from the germline V gene are SGHTA and FQGTGA. This CDR3 is built from 15 residues. V trimming: 5 bases; J trimming: 0 bases; junction bases outside the gene matches: 3. CDR3 loop: CASSPQGTNTGELFF. DNA for the CDR3: TGTGCCAGCAGCCCACAGGGGACGAACACCGGGGAGCTGTTTTTT.

The genes are TRBV28 and TRBJ2-7, with no clear D. This CDR3 is built from 15 residues. The V end lost 5 bases, the J end lost 3 bases, and 17 bases lay between the germline ends. The germline CDR1 and CDR2 sequences are MDHEN and SYDVKM. The CDR3 DNA reads as TGTGCCAGCAGTATAACCGGGTCCTCTGGCTACGAGCAGTACTTC. Translated, it gives CASSITGSSGYEQYF.

This rearrangement joins TRBV5-1 to TRBJ1-3; D is ambiguous. CDR1 SGHRS and CDR2 YFSETQ come from the germline V gene. The CDR3 is made up of 14 amino acids. V dropped 0 bases and J dropped 0 bases, with 4 bases sitting between them. The CDR3 loop is CASSLDFSGNTIYF. For the CDR3, the DNA is TGCGCCAGCAGCTTGGACTTCTCTGGAAACACCATATATTTT.

J is TRBJ1-1 and V is TRBV7-2; tentatively, D is TRBD1 (5 bases). Germline V gives CDR1 SGHTA, CDR2 FQGNSA. This CDR3 comprises 14 residues. Trimming shortened V by 2 bases and J by 10 bases, and 17 bases separated the two germline ends. The CDR3 DNA follows: TGTGCCAGCAGCTTAATGGGAACCGGGGGACGAGCTTTCTTT. Encoded protein: CASSLMGTGGRAFF.

The CDR3 protein is CASSLGATGLTEAFF. The CDR3 DNA follows: TGTGCCAGCAGCTTAGGGGCGACAGGGCTTACTGAAGCTTTCTTT. The chain recombines TRBV7-2 with TRBJ1-1; 7 positions match TRBD1. J gave up 5 bases and V 1 base, and 7 bases lay outside the gene matches. The CDR3 contains 15 residues. The V gene's germline CDR1 is SGHTA and CDR2 FQGNSA.

The V and J genes are TRBV19 and TRBJ1-1, with a weak D call TRBD1 (6 bases). The CDR3 runs to 12 residues. CDR1 is LNHDA, CDR2 SQIVND, per germline (reference sequence). V was cut by 7 bases and J by 5 bases, with 11 bases left in between. CDR3 sequence: CASTGDRTEAFF. The CDR3 nucleotides are TGTGCCAGTACAGGGGATAGAACTGAAGCTTTCTTT.